The clone carrying this T cell receptor beta chain showed up just a few times. No antigen is known for it. PCR was performed a second time for about 7 to 12 cycles using a sample-barcoded 5' primer and a J-beta primer mix. Researchers report that a template-switch adaptor with 12 random nucleotides tagged each cDNA molecule. TCRdb re-derived calls from the 5' RACE reads in MiXCR, one entry per CDR3 protein. The top ten hold under 8% of the sample, which has around 1,500,000 distinct CDR3 sequences, 42% seen once. The germline V gene encodes CDR1 DFQATT and CDR2 SNEGSKA (reference sequence). The ends were cut back, 3 bases at V and 6 bases at J, with 9 bases in the middle. The CDR3 loop spans 12 amino acids. These data are taken from a study of blood T cells in healthy people across ages. Study-level points and caveats: The fall in TCR beta diversity per million T cells was roughly linear with age.

The material sequenced was blood. This receptor was identified in a woman under 30 in good health. The rearrangement links TRBV20-1 to TRBJ2-1; a weak D match, TRBD2 (6 bases). The CDR3 sequence: CSARGGANEQFF. The CDR3, as DNA: TGCAGTGCTAGGGGCGGGGCCAATGAGCAGTTCTTC.